This T cell receptor beta chain was captured by sequencing in a study of beta chain features in type 1 diabetes. The study, taken as a whole, reports: At VDJ recombination sites, type 1 diabetes patients had fewer insertions and more deleted nucleotides. Moderately but significantly shorter TCRB CDR3s were found in Type 1 diabetes patients in all four CD4+ subsets. Sampled from patients, naive, central memory and Treg TCRB repertoires appeared more similar than those sampled from healthy donors.

Markers CD45RO/CCR7/CD25/CD127/CD95/CD27 served to sort CD4+ naive, central memory, regulatory and stem cell-like memory cells. In its sample, this clone was seen a few times. The antigen remains unidentified. CDR1 is LGHNA and CDR2 is YSLEER in the germline V gene. The length of the CDR3 is 15 residues. Trimming took 4 bases from V and 8 from J, leaving 20 bases between them. The study reverse transcribed the entire isolated RNA, so it sequenced expressed TCRB transcripts. Approximately 3.9 million reads per sample were averaged for naive, central memory and regulatory samples. Repertoires were generated with immunoSEQ multiplex PCR, while TCRdb's copy carries only in-frame clones and drops some. The data hold about 640,000 clones, with around 12% observed a single time.

Sequenced input: naive CD4+ T cells from blood. The chain recombines TRBV4-3 with TRBJ1-2, with D possibly matching TRBD1 (6 bases). The source is a man aged 25 to 40 with type 1 diabetes. CDR3 sequence: CASSRDFDRSEGYTF. CDR3 nucleotides: TGCGCCAGCAGCCGGGATTTTGACAGGTCTGAGGGCTACACCTTC.